The 22 T cell receptor beta chains listed next were all sequenced from one sample in a study of blood T cell repertoires in COVID-19. TCRdb keeps only in-frame clones here, not all; method: immunoSEQ multiplex PCR. This table holds tens of thousands of clones, over 80% found once. Material: peripheral blood. The source is a man aged 45-65 years with acute or convalescent COVID-19.

V gene TRBV5-1 combines with J gene TRBJ1-2, with D perhaps TRBD1 (5 bases). V lost 7 bases to trimming and J lost 8 bases, with 18 bases between them. There are 13 residues in the CDR3. Germline V gene lookup returns CDR1 SGHRS and CDR2 YFSETQ. Here the CDR3 reads CASGDGAAGGYTF. CDR3 DNA: TGCGCCAGCGGAGACGGCGCCGCAGGGGGCTACACCTTC.

The gene calls are TRBV28 and TRBJ2-7; 8 nucleotides agree with TRBD2. Germline-derived CDR1 and CDR2 are MDHEN and SYDVKM. Unmatched junction bases numbered 12, after V lost 6 bases and J lost 2 bases. There are 16 residues in the CDR3. The CDR3 DNA reads TGTGCCAGCAGCAGCAACAGGGCGGGAGGAACCTACGAGCAGTACTTC. Its protein is CASSSNRAGGTYEQYF.

This clone showed up just a few times. V is TRBV5-1 and J is TRBJ2-1, with 10 nucleotides matching TRBD1. V shed 4 bases and J 7 bases; nucleotides not matched to a gene: 17. The CDR3 has 18 amino acids. Germline V gene data show CDR1 as SGHRS and CDR2 as YFSETQ. CDR3 nucleotides: TGCGCCAGCAGCGGGGGACAGGGGATTGTGGTTGTGGGGAATGAGCAGTTCTTC. Translation: CASSGGQGIVVVGNEQFF.

CDR3 coding DNA: TGTGCCAGCAGCACACAGGGTTTGGACACTGAAGCTTTCTTT. Protein sequence: CASSTQGLDTEAFF. This chain uses TRBV7-2 with TRBJ1-1; possibly TRBD1 for D (6 bases). Germline V gives CDR1 SGHTA, CDR2 FQGNSA. The CDR3 contains 14 residues. The V end lost 5 bases, the J end lost 3 bases, and 13 bases lay between the germline ends.

This chain links TRBV28 with TRBJ2-1; TRBD2 matches 15 bases. V was pared by 5 bases and J by 8 bases, with 7 bases of the junction left unmatched. Germline V CDR1 and CDR2: MDHEN, SYDVKM. This CDR3 has 16 residues. Here the CDR3 DNA reads TGTGCCAGCAGTGGCACCGGGACTAGCGGGAGGTATGAGCAGTTCTTC. Translated, it gives CASSGTGTSGRYEQFF.

The chain is built from TRBV19 and TRBJ1-5; 9 bases fit TRBD1. V was pared by 5 bases and J by 5 bases, with 7 bases of the junction left unmatched. Germline V CDR1 and CDR2: LNHDA, SQIVND (reference sequence). The CDR3 has 15 residues. CDR3 loop: CASSHRDREHQPQHF. The CDR3 region has the DNA TGTGCCAGTAGTCACCGGGACAGGGAGCATCAGCCCCAGCATTTT.

The rearrangement joins TRBV5-4 to TRBJ2-7; TRBD2 agrees at 15 bases. Germline-derived CDR1 and CDR2 are SGHNT and YYREEE (reference sequence). After removal of 0 bases from V and 5 bases from J, the junction contained 0 bases not matched to a gene. The CDR3 is 15 amino acids. CDR3 DNA sequence: TGTGCCAGCAGCTTGGGGACTAGCGGGGGGGACGAGCAGTACTTC. Residues: CASSLGTSGGDEQYF.

The chain carries TRBV18 and TRBJ1-2; TRBD1 matches at 8 bases. Germline assignment: CDR1 KGHSH and CDR2 LQKENI. With 6 bases clipped from V and 5 bases from J, the junction kept 5 bases outside the gene matches. The CDR3 is 13 residues long. CDR3 in amino acids: CASSRGQDYGYTF. The DNA of the CDR3 is TGTGCCAGCTCGCGGGGACAGGATTATGGCTACACCTTC.

In DNA form, the CDR3 reads TGTGCCAGCAGCACACGGGGGGGCGGCCAAGATACGCAGTATTTT. This codes for CASSTRGGGQDTQYF. This chain links TRBV7-6 with TRBJ2-3; TRBD2 matches at 8 bases. Germline V gene lookup returns CDR1 SGHVS and CDR2 FNYEAQ. The ends lost 5 bases at V and 5 bases at J; junction bases unmatched: 9. The length of the CDR3 is 15 residues.

In this sample, this clone turned up once. The chain has TRBV5-4 and TRBJ2-5; maybe TRBD1 (7 bases). V gave up 4 bases and J gave up 4 bases, with 11 bases separating them. Germline CDR1 reads SGHNT; CDR2 reads YYREEE (reference sequence). The CDR3 sequence is 13 residues long. The DNA for the CDR3 is TGTGCCAGCAGCCAGGGGGGAAGAGAGACCCAGTACTTC. Its protein is CASSQGGRETQYF.

The chain combines TRBV7-3 with TRBJ1-1; D remains ambiguous. V lost 2 bases to trimming and J lost 2 bases, with 6 bases between them. Germline V gives CDR1 SGHTA, CDR2 FQGTGA. This CDR3 contains 13 residues. The CDR3 loop reads CASSLDSNTEAFF. CDR3 sequence (DNA): TGTGCCAGCAGCTTAGACTCAAACACTGAAGCTTTCTTT.

This chain joins TRBV7-9 and TRBJ1-1; no definite D call. This CDR3 has 14 amino acids. V shed 1 base and J shed 1 base, with 7 bases lying between them. CDR1 is SEHNR and CDR2 is FQNEAQ in the germline V gene (reference sequence). The CDR3: CASSLGHTNTEAFF. CDR3 DNA: TGTGCCAGCAGCTTAGGTCACACGAACACTGAAGCTTTCTTT.

The V and J genes are TRBV28 and TRBJ2-1; TRBD2 might be the D (6 bases). In germline, CDR1 is MDHEN, CDR2 SYDVKM. V lost 5 bases, J lost 5 bases, and 16 bases lay in between. This CDR3 spans 15 amino acids. The CDR3 DNA reads TGTGCCAGCAGTCTTCATGGAGGAGGGAACAATGAGCAGTTCTTC. Protein product: CASSLHGGGNNEQFF.

The chain is built from TRBV19 and TRBJ2-5; unclear D gene. The CDR3 is made up of 12 amino acids. CDR1 is LNHDA, CDR2 SQIVND, per germline (reference sequence). The V end lost 1 base, the J end lost 4 bases, and 4 bases lay between the germline ends. DNA of the CDR3: TGTGCCAGTAGTATAGCGGGAGAGACCCAGTACTTC. It codes for CASSIAGETQYF.

The V and J genes are TRBV5-5 and TRBJ2-5; D is possibly TRBD1 (5 bases). The CDR3 is 15 residues long. V lost 2 bases to trimming and J lost 5 bases, with 16 bases between them. The V gene's germline CDR1 is SGHKS and CDR2 YYEKEE (reference sequence). The CDR3 sequence is CASSLGADLRETQYF. The CDR3 DNA reads as TGTGCCAGCAGCTTAGGGGCCGACCTAAGGGAGACCCAGTACTTC.

The chain joins TRBV5-4 to TRBJ2-7; D perhaps matches TRBD2 (5 bases). Germline V lookup: CDR1 SGHNT, CDR2 YYREEE (reference sequence). The V end lost 7 bases, the J end lost 5 bases, and 28 bases lay between the germline ends. The CDR3 is 17 residues long. The CDR3 nucleotides are TGTGCCAGCTCCGGGGAGTCGGACCTAAAGGTACCGAACGAGCAGTACTTC. This translates into CASSGESDLKVPNEQYF.

This chain uses TRBV5-6 with TRBJ2-7; 12 bases align to TRBD1. The germline V gene encodes CDR1 SGHDT and CDR2 YYEEEE. This CDR3 is 16 amino acids long. Trimming at V came to 3 bases and at J to 7 bases, leaving 11 bases not matched to a gene. The CDR3 loop is CASSSISGTGGYEQYF. Written as DNA, the CDR3 is TGTGCCAGCAGCTCAATATCCGGGACAGGGGGCTATGAGCAGTACTTC.

About this clone: Other DNA sequences within the sample encode an identical CDR3. This chain's CDR3 is CASSYSQGNQPQHF. CDR3 DNA: TGTGCCAGCAGTTACTCGCAGGGCAATCAGCCCCAGCATTTT. The chain links TRBV6-5 to TRBJ1-5; no definite D call. The ends were cut back, 0 bases at V and 2 bases at J, with 5 bases in the middle. Germline values: CDR1 MNHEY, CDR2 SVGAGI. This CDR3 contains 14 residues.

The chain uses TRBV19 and TRBJ2-3; the D is unclear. V dropped 5 bases and J dropped 0 bases, with 15 bases sitting between them. The CDR3 extends over 16 amino acids. Germline CDR1 and CDR2: LNHDA and SQIVND (reference sequence). As DNA, the CDR3 is TGTGCCAGTAGTCCCCCCGCAACTCTTAGCACAGATACGCAGTATTTT. Its protein is CASSPPATLSTDTQYF. Complete variable domain (other parts from reference TRBV19 and TRBJ2-3): DGGITQSPKYLFRKEGQNVTLSCEQNLNHDAMYWYRQDPGQGLRLIYYSQIVNDFQKGDIAEGYSVSREKKESFPLTVTSAQKNPTAFYLCASSPPATLSTDTQYFGPGTRLTVL.

In its sample, this clone was seen a few times. The genes are TRBV7-8 and TRBJ2-7; D remains ambiguous. V lost 2 bases and J lost 6, with 11 bases in between. In germline, CDR1 is SGHVS, CDR2 FQNEAQ. This CDR3 is 13 amino acids long. CDR3 nucleotide sequence: TGTGCCAGCAGCTTAAGGCGACTCCCCGAGCAGTACTTC. The encoded protein is CASSLRRLPEQYF.

This chain uses TRBV7-2 with TRBJ1-2; TRBD1 agrees at 8 bases. CDR3 size: 14 residues. Germline values: CDR1 SGHTA, CDR2 FQGNSA. After removal of 5 bases from V and 4 bases from J, the junction contained 6 bases not matched to a gene. CDR3 sequence (DNA): TGTGCCAGCAGCCGCCCCGACAGGGGCTATGGCTACACCTTC. It specifies CASSRPDRGYGYTF.

The chain joins TRBV3-1 (or the pseudogene TRBV3-2) to TRBJ2-7, with TRBD1 matching 7 bases. V shed 4 bases and J 6 bases; nucleotides not matched to a gene: 12. Germline values: CDR1 LGHDT, CDR2 YNNKEL (reference sequence). The CDR3 contains 15 residues. CDR3 coding DNA: TGTGCCAGCAGCCCACAGGGGCCTAGCCTCTCCGAGCAGTACTTC. The encoded protein is CASSPQGPSLSEQYF.